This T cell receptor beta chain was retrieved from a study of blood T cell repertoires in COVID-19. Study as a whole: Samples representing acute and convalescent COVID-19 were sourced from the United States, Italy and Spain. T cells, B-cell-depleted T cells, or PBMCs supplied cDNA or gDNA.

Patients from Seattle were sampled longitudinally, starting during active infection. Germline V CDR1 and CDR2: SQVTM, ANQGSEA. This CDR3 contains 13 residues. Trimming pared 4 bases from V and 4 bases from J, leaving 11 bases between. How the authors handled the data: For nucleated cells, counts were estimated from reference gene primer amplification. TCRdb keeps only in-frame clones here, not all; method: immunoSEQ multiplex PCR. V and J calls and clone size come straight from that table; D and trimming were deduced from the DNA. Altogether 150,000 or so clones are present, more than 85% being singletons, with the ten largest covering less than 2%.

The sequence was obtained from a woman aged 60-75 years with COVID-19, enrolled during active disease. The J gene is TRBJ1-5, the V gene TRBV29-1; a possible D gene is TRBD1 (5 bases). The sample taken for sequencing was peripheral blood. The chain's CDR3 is CSVGRDGNQPQHF. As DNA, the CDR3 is TGCAGCGTTGGGAGGGACGGAAATCAGCCCCAGCATTTT.